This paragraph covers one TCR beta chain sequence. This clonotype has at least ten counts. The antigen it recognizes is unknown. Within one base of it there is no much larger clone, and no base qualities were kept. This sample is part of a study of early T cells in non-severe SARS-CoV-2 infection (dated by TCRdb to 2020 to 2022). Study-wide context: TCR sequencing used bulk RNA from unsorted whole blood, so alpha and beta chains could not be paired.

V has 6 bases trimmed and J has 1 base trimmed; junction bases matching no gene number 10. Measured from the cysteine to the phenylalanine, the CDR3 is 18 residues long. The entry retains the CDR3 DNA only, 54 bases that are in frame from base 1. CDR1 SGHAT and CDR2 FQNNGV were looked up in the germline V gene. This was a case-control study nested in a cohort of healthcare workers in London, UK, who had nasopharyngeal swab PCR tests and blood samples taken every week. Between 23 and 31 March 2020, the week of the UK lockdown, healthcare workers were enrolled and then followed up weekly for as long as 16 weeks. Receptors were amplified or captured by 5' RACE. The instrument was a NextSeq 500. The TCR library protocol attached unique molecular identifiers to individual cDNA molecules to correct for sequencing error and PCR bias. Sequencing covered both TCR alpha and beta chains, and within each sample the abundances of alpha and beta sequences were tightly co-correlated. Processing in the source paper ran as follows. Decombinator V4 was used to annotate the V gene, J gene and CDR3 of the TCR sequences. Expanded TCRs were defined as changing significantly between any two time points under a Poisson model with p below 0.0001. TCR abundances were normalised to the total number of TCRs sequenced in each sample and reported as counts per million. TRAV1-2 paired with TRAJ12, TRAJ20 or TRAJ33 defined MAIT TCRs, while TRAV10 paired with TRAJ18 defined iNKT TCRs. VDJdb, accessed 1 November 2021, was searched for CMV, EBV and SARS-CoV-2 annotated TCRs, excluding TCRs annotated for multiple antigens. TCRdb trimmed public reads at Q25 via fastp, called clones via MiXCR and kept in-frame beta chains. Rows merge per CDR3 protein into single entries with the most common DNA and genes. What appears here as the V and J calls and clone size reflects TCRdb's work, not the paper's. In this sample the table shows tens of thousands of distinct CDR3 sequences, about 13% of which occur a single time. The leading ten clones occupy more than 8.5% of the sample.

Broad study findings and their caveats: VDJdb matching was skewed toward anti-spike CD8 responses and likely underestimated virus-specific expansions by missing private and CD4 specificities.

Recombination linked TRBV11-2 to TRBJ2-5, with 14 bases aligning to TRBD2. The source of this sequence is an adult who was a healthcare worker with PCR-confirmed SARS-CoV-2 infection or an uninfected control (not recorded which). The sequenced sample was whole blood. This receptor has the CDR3 CASSSGTSGRFVQETQYF. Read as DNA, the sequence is TGTGCCAGCAGTTCCGGGACTAGCGGGAGATTTGTCCAAGAGACCCAGTACTTC.